This T cell receptor beta chain was profiled in a study of T cells after yellow fever vaccination. This clonotype has a count of ten or more. TCRdb recomputed calls from the 5' RACE reads with MiXCR, one row per CDR3 protein. This sample has hundreds of thousands of distinct CDR3 sequences; approximately 13% occur once, and the top ten carry under 15%. The CDR3 has 15 residues. Germline lookup yields CDR1 SGHRS and CDR2 YFSETQ. Trimming pared 0 bases from V and 5 bases from J, leaving 12 bases between. The receptor was isolated from a man aged 25-40 years who received the YFV17D yellow fever vaccine. This material consisted of PBMCs, taken on the day of the yellow fever booster vaccination. The chain combines TRBV5-1 with TRBJ2-4, with a weak D call TRBD2 (6 bases). CDR3 protein: CASSLGGRQENIQYF. The CDR3 coding sequence is TGCGCCAGCAGCTTGGGTGGGAGGCAGGAAAACATTCAGTACTTC. The full variable domain, rest sourced from reference TRBV5-1 and TRBJ2-4, is KAGVTQTPRYLIKTRGQQVTLSCSPISGHRSVSWYQQTPGQGLQFLFEYFSETQRNKGNFPGRFSGRQFSNSRSEMNVSTLELGDSALYLCASSLGGRQENIQYFGAGTRLSVL.